These T cell receptor beta chains were read from a single sample in a study of cytomegalovirus exposure and HLA in healthy donors. The table came from immunoSEQ multiplex PCR; TCRdb's copy has only in-frame clones and leaves some out. In the table there are under 150,000 clones, roughly 83% of which are singletons. Material: PBMCs. These receptors all stem from a man aged 30 to 39 in good health and CMV-seropositive. The CDR3 runs from the conserved cysteine through the conserved F or W.

j_gene	v_gene	CDR3aa
TRBJ2-7	TRBV4-3	CASSHSGLAAYGQYF
TRBJ2-3	TRBV9	CASSASTDTQYF
TRBJ2-5	TRBV9	CASSVGGLAGGETQYF
TRBJ1-2	TRBV11-3	CASSLTGLNYGYTF
TRBJ2-1	TRBV11-3	CASSLGGPSYNEQFF
TRBJ1-2	TRBV10-3	CAISEDRQGASDGYTF
TRBJ2-3	TRBV4-2	CASSQDLGQNTDTQYF
TRBJ2-3	TRBV4-3	CASSQLTTDGDTQYF
TRBJ1-1	TRBV30	CAWSTGPNTEAFF
TRBJ2-5	TRBV6-5	CASSYPGGGETQYF
TRBJ1-2	TRBV7-8	CASSLVFRGGYTF
TRBJ2-1	TRBV2	CASSPPGASERQFF
TRBJ1-2	TRBV29-1	CSVEPSRGHGYTF
TRBJ2-7	TRBV11-2	CASSWDSSYEQYF
TRBJ1-4	TRBV10-3	CAIRQTATNEKLFF
TRBJ1-2	TRBV5-1	CASSFGQARPYDYTF
TRBJ2-1	TRBV28	CASTLRGLAYNEQFF
TRBJ2-2	TRBV13	CASTLTYRGRRGGELFF
TRBJ2-3	TRBV6-4	CASICAERTDTQYF
TRBJ2-7	TRBV6-5	CASSSLYEQYF
TRBJ2-2	TRBV4-1	CASSQATNTGELFF
TRBJ2-4	TRBV2	CASSGVLAGILAKNSQYF
TRBJ2-1	TRBV14	CASSPGLAGGEQFF
TRBJ2-5	TRBV18	CASSRSGSGQETQYF
TRBJ1-4	TRBV5-6	CASSPGGHEKLFF
TRBJ2-4	TRBV30	CAWSVGLGDSQYF
TRBJ1-2	TRBV18	CASSPRTGEDGYTF
TRBJ1-4	TRBV9	CAGARDATNEKLFF
TRBJ2-7	TRBV5-1	CASSLKDSTYEQYF
TRBJ2-7	TRBV5-6	CASSLELAGARYEQYF
TRBJ2-1	TRBV5-4	CASSPQINEQFF
TRBJ2-5	TRBV5-1	CASRNGPGETQYF
TRBJ1-5	TRBV10-3	CAISEAPGQGGQPQHF
TRBJ1-4	TRBV19	CASSGGQGVSLPNEKLFF
TRBJ2-5	TRBV7-9	CSSSLGAGEGETQYF
TRBJ1-6	TRBV30	CAWGEMGVSNSPLHF
TRBJ2-3	TRBV5-1	CASSFFGVIAGGGDTQYF
TRBJ1-5	TRBV7-2	CASSSRTGYNQPQHF
TRBJ1-2	TRBV5-1	CASSFRGGSVDYGYTF
TRBJ2-3	TRBV2	CASSEGQTSTDTQYF
TRBJ2-5	TRBV7-3	CASSPRGARETQYF
TRBJ2-1	TRBV30	CAWSAIADNNEQFF
TRBJ2-7	TRBV4-2	CASSQDSYEQYF
TRBJ2-1	TRBV7-2	CASSLRTSGRNEQFF
TRBJ2-5	TRBV6-5	CASSKQETQYF
TRBJ1-1	TRBV28	CASSLGRNTEAFF
TRBJ2-2	TRBV6-4	CASSDSGRLTNTGELFF
TRBJ2-7	TRBV2	CASRDTGPYEQYF
TRBJ2-2	TRBV7-7	CASSQARGFNTGELFF
TRBJ2-3	TRBV9	CASSVERTVAGGADTQYF
TRBJ1-5	TRBV5-1	CASSFGPRGSNQPQHF
TRBJ2-3	TRBV21-1	CASSKVRTGLLDTQYF
TRBJ1-1	TRBV27	CASSPLRQNTEAFF